The 32 T cell receptor beta chains given below trace back to one sample, sequenced in a study of blood T cell repertoires in COVID-19. TCRdb's table, derived via immunoSEQ multiplex PCR, lists solely in-frame clones and lacks some. Of 150,000 or so clones in the sample, 80% to 90% were seen once. Sequencing was performed on peripheral blood. The receptor set was obtained from a man older than 75 with acute or convalescent COVID-19.

This clone has a single count. V gene TRBV5-1 combines with J gene TRBJ2-7; D is perhaps TRBD1 (5 bases). Germline V gives CDR1 SGHRS, CDR2 YFSETQ. Trimming removed 1 base at V and 3 bases at J, with 11 bases between. This CDR3 has 14 residues. The DNA for the CDR3 is TGCGCCAGCAGCTTGACAGGATCCAGCTACGAGCAGTACTTC. Its translation is CASSLTGSSYEQYF. The full variable domain, its missing parts supplied by reference TRBV5-1 and TRBJ2-7, is KAGVTQTPRYLIKTRGQQVTLSCSPISGHRSVSWYQQTPGQGLQFLFEYFSETQRNKGNFPGRFSGRQFSNSRSEMNVSTLELGDSALYLCASSLTGSSYEQYFGPGTRLTVT.

The rearrangement joins TRBV19 to TRBJ1-4, with D unresolved. With 8 bases removed from V and 4 bases from J, the gap between germline ends came to 14 bases. The CDR3 has 14 residues. In germline, CDR1 is LNHDA, CDR2 SQIVND (reference sequence). The CDR3 protein is CASADRRLNEKLFF. CDR3 sequence (DNA): TGTGCCAGTGCCGATCGGAGGCTTAATGAAAAACTGTTTTTT.

The CDR3 is CASALAQETQYF. CDR3 in DNA: TGCGCCAGCGCGTTAGCACAAGAGACCCAGTACTTC. V is TRBV5-1 and J is TRBJ2-5; D uncertain. Germline V gives CDR1 SGHRS, CDR2 YFSETQ. The CDR3 spans 12 residues. Between the trimmed V and J ends, which lost 7 bases and 2 bases, there was a span of 9 bases. The whole variable domain, filled in from reference TRBV5-1 and TRBJ2-5, reads KAGVTQTPRYLIKTRGQQVTLSCSPISGHRSVSWYQQTPGQGLQFLFEYFSETQRNKGNFPGRFSGRQFSNSRSEMNVSTLELGDSALYLCASALAQETQYFGPGTRLLVL.

The sample holds one count of this clone. The chain is built from TRBV19 and TRBJ1-2; tentative D call: TRBD1 (5 bases). V was shortened by 4 bases and J by 2 bases, with 23 bases between the two germline ends. There are 18 residues in the CDR3. Germline-derived CDR1 and CDR2 are LNHDA and SQIVND (reference sequence). In nucleotides, the CDR3 is TGTGCCAGTAGTAAGCTCCCTACGACAGTTAGGTTGAACTATGGCTACACCTTC. Protein product: CASSKLPTTVRLNYGYTF.

This clone was found once. The V and J genes are TRBV11-2 and TRBJ2-3; D call uncertain. CDR3 length: 14 residues. V lost 3 bases and J 0 bases, leaving 7 bases between the germline ends. Germline CDR1 reads SGHAT; CDR2 reads FQNNGV. CDR3 nucleotides: TGTGCCAGCAGCTTGCCCAGAAGCACAGATACGCAGTATTTT. Its protein product is CASSLPRSTDTQYF.

This clone was seen only a few times. This chain connects TRBV19 to TRBJ1-2; a weak D match, TRBD1 (6 bases). The germline V gene has CDR1 LNHDA and CDR2 SQIVND (reference sequence). V was trimmed by 5 bases and J by 0 bases, leaving 13 bases between them. This CDR3 spans 15 amino acids. The CDR3 DNA is TGTGCCAGTAGTGCCGAACGACAGGCTAACTATGGCTACACCTTC. It encodes CASSAERQANYGYTF. Combining the CDR3 with reference TRBV19 and TRBJ1-2 gives the whole variable domain DGGITQSPKYLFRKEGQNVTLSCEQNLNHDAMYWYRQDPGQGLRLIYYSQIVNDFQKGDIAEGYSVSREKKESFPLTVTSAQKNPTAFYLCASSAERQANYGYTFGSGTRLTVV.

As to this clone: The junction does not match germline at one end; this may be a read error. The chain has TRBV19 and TRBJ2-4; D perhaps matches TRBD1 (6 bases). Looked up from germline, CDR1 is LNHDA and CDR2 is SQIVND (reference sequence). The CDR3 is 14 amino acids. The CDR3 coding sequence is TGTGCCAGTAGTGGGTGGGACATAAACATACCGTACGACTTC. It yields the protein CASSGWDINIPYDF.

The V gene is TRBV19, the J gene TRBJ2-7; 9 nucleotides align to TRBD1. The germline CDR1 and CDR2 sequences are LNHDA and SQIVND (reference sequence). The CDR3 covers 13 residues. Trimming took 3 bases from V and 6 from J; bases not matched to a gene: 3. The CDR3 DNA follows: TGTGCCAGTAGTATGACAGGGGGGCGCGAGCAGTACTTC. Translation gives CASSMTGGREQYF.

V and J are TRBV11-1 and TRBJ2-3; TRBD2 matches 13 bases. The length of the CDR3 is 16 residues. Losses at the gene ends were 5 bases for V and 5 bases for J; bases not matched to a gene: 7. The germline CDR1 and CDR2 sequences are SGHAT and FQDESV (reference sequence). The chain's CDR3 is CASSPGTSGNRDTQYF. For the CDR3, the DNA is TGTGCCAGCAGCCCTGGGACTAGCGGGAACCGAGATACGCAGTATTTT.

The chain is built from TRBV3-1 (or the pseudogene TRBV3-2) and TRBJ2-5, with 11 bases identical to TRBD2. The CDR3 spans 17 residues. V dropped 1 base and J dropped 5; count of bases not matched to a gene: 9. CDR1 and CDR2 (germline): LGHDT, YNNKEL (reference sequence). The CDR3 sequence is CASSQVAASGRRETQYF. The CDR3 DNA is TGTGCCAGCAGCCAAGTAGCGGCTAGCGGGAGGCGGGAGACCCAGTACTTC.

The CDR3 nucleotides are TGTGCCAGCAGCTCAACAACGCTGGTCTCTGGAAACACCATATATTTT. Its protein is CASSSTTLVSGNTIYF. The rearrangement links TRBV11-2 to TRBJ1-3, with D unclear. The CDR3 extends over 16 amino acids. CDR1 is SGHAT, CDR2 FQNNGV, per germline. V gave up 4 bases and J gave up 0 bases, with 13 bases separating them. Complete variable domain (other parts from reference TRBV11-2 and TRBJ1-3): EAGVAQSPRYKIIEKRQSVAFWCNPISGHATLYWYQQILGQGPKLLIQFQNNGVVDDSQLPKDRFSAERLKGVDSTLKIQPAKLEDSAVYLCASSSTTLVSGNTIYFGEGSWLTVV.

The CDR3 sequence: CASSPYGQSTEAFF. The CDR3 nucleotides read TGTGCCAGCAGTCCCTACGGACAGAGCACTGAAGCTTTCTTT. V is TRBV27 and J is TRBJ1-1, with TRBD1 as a possible D gene (6 bases). This CDR3 has 14 amino acids. The germline V gene has CDR1 MNHEY and CDR2 SMNVEV (reference sequence). The germline V and J ends were trimmed by 5 bases and 4 bases, with 14 bases remaining between them.

The genes are TRBV2 and TRBJ1-1; TRBD1 agrees at 11 bases. Trimming at V came to 6 bases and at J to 3 bases, leaving 3 bases not matched to a gene. CDR1 and CDR2 from the germline V gene are SNHLY and FYNNEI. This CDR3 comprises 14 residues. The CDR3 DNA reads TGTGCCAGCAGGGACAGGGGGCTGGACACTGAAGCTTTCTTT. It codes for CASRDRGLDTEAFF.

V and J are TRBV4-2 and TRBJ2-3, with D perhaps matching TRBD2 (5 bases). Per the germline V gene, CDR1 is LGHNA and CDR2 is YNFKEQ. V was clipped by 5 bases and J by 1 base, with 7 bases between them. The CDR3 has 13 residues. The CDR3 bases are TGTGCCAGCAGCGTTAGCGGCACAGATACGCAGTATTTT. Protein: CASSVSGTDTQYF.

CDR3 sequence (DNA): TGTGCCAGCAGTCCGCTGGATAGCCGGGAGACCCAGTACTTC. Its translation: CASSPLDSRETQYF. The chain couples TRBV6-6 to TRBJ2-5, with no clear D. Trimming stripped 5 bases from V and 5 bases from J, with 15 bases between. CDR1 and CDR2 from the germline V gene are MNHNY and SVGAGI (reference sequence). The CDR3 totals 14 residues.

This sequence joins TRBV3-1 (or the pseudogene TRBV3-2) and TRBJ2-5, with 11 positions matching TRBD2. The ends lost 8 bases at V and 1 base at J; junction bases unmatched: 3. Germline V gene lookup returns CDR1 LGHDT and CDR2 YNNKEL (reference sequence). The CDR3 spans 14 residues. The CDR3 sequence is CASGTSGLQETQYF. In DNA, the CDR3 is TGTGCCAGCGGGACTAGCGGACTCCAAGAGACCCAGTACTTC.

The chain couples TRBV27 to TRBJ2-7; 7 bases match TRBD1. The CDR3 extends over 13 amino acids. CDR1 is MNHEY, CDR2 SMNVEV, per germline (reference sequence). Trimming took 4 bases from V and 2 from J; bases not matched to a gene: 2. The CDR3 loop is CASSYRGTYEQYF. Here the CDR3 DNA reads TGTGCCAGCAGTTACAGGGGAACCTACGAGCAGTACTTC.

This clone came up a few times. V usage is TRBV5-1 and J usage is TRBJ2-5, with 13 bases fitting TRBD2. The CDR3 runs to 15 residues. Germline CDR1 and CDR2: SGHRS and YFSETQ. After removal of 5 bases from V and 2 bases from J, the junction contained 3 bases not matched to a gene. The CDR3 coding sequence is TGCGCCAGCAGGGAACTAGCGGGAGGGCAAGAGACCCAGTACTTC. Protein product: CASRELAGGQETQYF.

The CDR3 loop is CASSQDPNFSNYGYTF. CDR3 nucleotide sequence: TGCGCCAGCAGCCAAGACCCCAACTTCTCCAACTATGGCTACACCTTC. The chain employs TRBV4-1 and TRBJ1-2; D gene ambiguous. CDR3 length equals 16 residues. Germline V gives CDR1 MGHRA, CDR2 YSYEKL. Trimming pared 0 bases from V and 2 bases from J, leaving 13 bases between.

The V gene is TRBV7-6, the J gene TRBJ1-3, with D hard to call. The CDR3 covers 16 residues. Germline CDR1 reads SGHVS; CDR2 reads FNYEAQ. Between the trimmed V and J ends, which lost 1 base and 0 bases, there was a span of 10 bases. The chain's CDR3 is CASSLGSLHSGNTIYF. Here the CDR3 DNA reads TGTGCCAGCAGCTTAGGGAGCTTGCACTCTGGAAACACCATATATTTT.

J is TRBJ1-2 and V is TRBV24-1; 8 positions match TRBD1. The CDR3 runs to 15 residues. Germline CDR1 and CDR2: KGHDR and SFDVKD. The trim removed 3 bases at V and 1 base at J, leaving 3 bases unmatched. The CDR3 region has the DNA TGTGCCACCAGTGATCACACAGGGGGTAACTATGGCTACACCTTC. As protein: CATSDHTGGNYGYTF.

This clone was picked up one time. The CDR3 spells CASSAEETGLQFF. CDR3 sequence (DNA): TGTGCCAGCAGCGCAGAGGAGACAGGGCTGCAGTTCTTC. V gene TRBV11-3 combines with J gene TRBJ2-1; 7 positions match TRBD1. V gave up 5 bases and J gave up 12 bases; unmatched junction bases: 10. The CDR3 runs to 13 residues. The germline V gene has CDR1 SGHNT and CDR2 YENEEA.

The chain joins TRBV5-1 to TRBJ2-7; 11 positions agree with TRBD1. V dropped 3 bases and J dropped 4; count of bases not matched to a gene: 3. Germline values: CDR1 SGHRS, CDR2 YFSETQ. The CDR3 loop spans 14 amino acids. CDR3 residues: CASSSGQGAYEQYF. The CDR3 nucleotides are TGCGCCAGCAGCTCTGGACAGGGGGCTTACGAGCAGTACTTC.

This rearrangement joins TRBV5-1 to TRBJ2-6; 10 bases agree with TRBD2. This CDR3 is built from 18 residues. Per the germline V gene, CDR1 is SGHRS and CDR2 is YFSETQ. The V gene end was trimmed by 4 bases and the J gene end by 0 bases; junction bases not matched to a gene: 7. The CDR3 nucleotides read TGCGCCAGCAGCACGGGGACTAGCGTGAGCTCTGGGGCCAACGTCCTGACTTTC. Its translation is CASSTGTSVSSGANVLTF.

This CDR3 is CASSESGRGNSPLHF. DNA for the CDR3: TGCGCCAGCAGTGAGAGCGGCAGGGGGAATTCACCCCTCCACTTT. The rearrangement links TRBV10-2 to TRBJ1-6, with 7 bases identical to TRBD1. The CDR3 sequence is 15 residues long. Germline loops: CDR1 WSHSY, CDR2 SAAADI. V gave up 2 bases and J gave up 7 bases; unmatched junction bases: 5.

The sample holds a few counts of this clone. The chain is built from TRBV15 and TRBJ2-1, with 11 bases aligning to TRBD2. The V gene end was trimmed by 0 bases and the J gene end by 9 bases; junction bases not matched to a gene: 7. Germline V gives CDR1 LNHNV, CDR2 YYDKDF (reference sequence). This CDR3 is built from 16 residues. The CDR3 is CATSRDSGLAASEQFF. DNA for the CDR3: TGTGCCACCAGCAGAGATTCGGGACTAGCGGCTTCTGAGCAGTTCTTC.

This clone has a handful of counts. The chain is built from TRBV27 and TRBJ1-5; TRBD1 might be the D (5 bases). The germline V gene has CDR1 MNHEY and CDR2 SMNVEV (reference sequence). V shed 2 bases and J shed 5 bases, with 13 bases lying between them. This CDR3 has 15 amino acids. The CDR3 protein is CASSLGYRIDQPQHF. CDR3 DNA sequence: TGTGCCAGCAGTTTAGGCTACAGGATTGATCAGCCCCAGCATTTT.

This chain joins TRBV3-1 (or the pseudogene TRBV3-2) and TRBJ1-4, with D perhaps TRBD1 (6 bases). The germline V and J ends were trimmed by 4 bases and 4 bases, with 10 bases remaining between them. Per the germline V gene, CDR1 is LGHDT and CDR2 is YNNKEL (reference sequence). The CDR3 runs 14 residues. DNA of the CDR3: TGTGCCAGCAGCCCGGGACAATATAATGAAAAACTGTTTTTT. Amino acid sequence: CASSPGQYNEKLFF.

V and J are TRBV5-1 and TRBJ2-3, with D perhaps TRBD2 (6 bases). The CDR3 spans 13 residues. Looked up from germline, CDR1 is SGHRS and CDR2 is YFSETQ. V was shortened by 0 bases and J by 5 bases, with 7 bases between the two germline ends. The CDR3 protein is CASSLAGEDTQYF. In DNA form, the CDR3 reads TGCGCCAGCAGCTTGGCGGGGGAAGATACGCAGTATTTT.

This rearrangement joins TRBV28 to TRBJ1-4; TRBD1 agrees at 10 bases. V was pared by 8 bases and J by 1 base, with 10 bases of the junction left unmatched. Germline V CDR1 and CDR2: MDHEN, SYDVKM. There are 17 residues in the CDR3. This CDR3 reads CASGGTGDPGTNEKLFF. The CDR3 DNA follows: TGTGCCAGCGGCGGGACAGGGGATCCAGGAACTAATGAAAAACTGTTTTTT.

V and J are TRBV3-1 (or the pseudogene TRBV3-2) and TRBJ2-5, with a possible D match to TRBD2 (6 bases). The CDR3 sequence is 16 residues long. Germline V gene lookup returns CDR1 LGHDT and CDR2 YNNKEL (reference sequence). Deletions cut 2 bases from V and 5 bases from J, with 18 bases between. In nucleotides, the CDR3 is TGTGCCAGCAGCCAACACCCCTGGGAGGTAGAGGAGACCCAGTACTTC. This gives the protein CASSQHPWEVEETQYF.

The chain joins TRBV11-2 to TRBJ2-7, with D unresolved. The V end was cut by 3 bases, the J end by 0 bases, with 9 bases between. Germline CDR1 is SGHAT and CDR2 is FQNNGV. This CDR3 comprises 14 residues. The DNA for the CDR3 is TGTGCCAGCAGCTTCTTTGGCAGCTCCTACGAGCAGTACTTC. This sequence encodes CASSFFGSSYEQYF.